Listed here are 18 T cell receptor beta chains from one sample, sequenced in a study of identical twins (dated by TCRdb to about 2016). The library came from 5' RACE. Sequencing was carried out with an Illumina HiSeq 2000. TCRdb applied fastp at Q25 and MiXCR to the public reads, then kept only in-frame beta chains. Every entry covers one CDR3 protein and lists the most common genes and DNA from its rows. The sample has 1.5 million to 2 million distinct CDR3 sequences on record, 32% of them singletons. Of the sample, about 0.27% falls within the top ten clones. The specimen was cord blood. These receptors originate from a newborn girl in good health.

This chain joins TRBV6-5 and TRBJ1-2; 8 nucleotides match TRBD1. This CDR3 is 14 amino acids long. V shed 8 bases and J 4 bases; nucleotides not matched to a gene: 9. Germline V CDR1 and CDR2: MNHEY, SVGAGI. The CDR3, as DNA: TGTGCCAGCCACAAGACAGGGGTCGCCTATGGCTACACCTTC. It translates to CASHKTGVAYGYTF.

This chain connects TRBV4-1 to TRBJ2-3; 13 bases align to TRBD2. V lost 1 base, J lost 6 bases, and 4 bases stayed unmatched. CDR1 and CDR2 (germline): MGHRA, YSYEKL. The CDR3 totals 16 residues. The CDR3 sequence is CASSQGTSGRLDTQYF. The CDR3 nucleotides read TGCGCCAGCAGCCAAGGGACTAGCGGGAGACTCGATACGCAGTATTTT.

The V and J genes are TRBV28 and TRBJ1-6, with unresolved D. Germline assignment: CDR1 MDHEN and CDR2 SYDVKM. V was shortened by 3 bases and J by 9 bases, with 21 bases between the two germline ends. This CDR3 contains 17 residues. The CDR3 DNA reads TGTGCCAGCAGTTTCATTGCCGGATGGGGAATTGGTTCACCCCTCCACTTT. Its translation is CASSFIAGWGIGSPLHF.

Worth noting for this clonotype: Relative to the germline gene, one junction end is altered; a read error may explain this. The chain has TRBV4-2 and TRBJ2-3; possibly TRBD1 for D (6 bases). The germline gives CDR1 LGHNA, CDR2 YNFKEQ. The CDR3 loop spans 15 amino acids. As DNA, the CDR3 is TGTGCCGGCAGCCAAGATAGGTCGGGACAAAATACGCAGTATTTT. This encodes CAGSQDRSGQNTQYF.

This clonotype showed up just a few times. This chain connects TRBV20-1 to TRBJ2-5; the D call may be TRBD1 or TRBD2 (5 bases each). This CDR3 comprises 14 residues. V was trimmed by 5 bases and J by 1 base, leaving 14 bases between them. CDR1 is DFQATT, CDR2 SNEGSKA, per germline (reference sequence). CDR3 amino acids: CSAAAPGTQETQYF. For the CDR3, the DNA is TGCAGTGCTGCTGCTCCAGGGACCCAAGAGACCCAGTACTTC.

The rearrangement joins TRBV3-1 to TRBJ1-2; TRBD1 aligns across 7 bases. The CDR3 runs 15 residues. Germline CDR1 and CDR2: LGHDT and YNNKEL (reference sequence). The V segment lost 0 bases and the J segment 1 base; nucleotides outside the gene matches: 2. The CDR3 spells CASSQDGQVNYGYTF. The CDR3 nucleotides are TGTGCCAGCAGCCAAGATGGACAGGTTAACTATGGCTACACCTTC.

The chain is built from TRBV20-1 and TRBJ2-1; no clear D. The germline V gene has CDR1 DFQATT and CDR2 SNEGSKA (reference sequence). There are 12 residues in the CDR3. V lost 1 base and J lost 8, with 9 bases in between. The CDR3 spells CSARGSRDEQFF. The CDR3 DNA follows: TGCAGTGCTAGAGGTAGCAGAGATGAGCAGTTCTTC.

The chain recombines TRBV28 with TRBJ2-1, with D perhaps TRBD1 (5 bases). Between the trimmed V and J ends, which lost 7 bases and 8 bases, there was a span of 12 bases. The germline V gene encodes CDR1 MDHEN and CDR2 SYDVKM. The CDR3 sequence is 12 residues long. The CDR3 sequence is CASKVEGDEQFF. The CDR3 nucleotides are TGTGCCAGCAAGGTGGAAGGGGATGAGCAGTTCTTC. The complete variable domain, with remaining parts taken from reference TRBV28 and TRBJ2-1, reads DVKVTQSSRYLVKRTGEKVFLECVQDMDHENMFWYRQDPGLGLRLIYFSYDVKMKEKGDIPEGYSVSREKKERFSLILESASTNQTSMYLCASKVEGDEQFFGPGTRLTVL.

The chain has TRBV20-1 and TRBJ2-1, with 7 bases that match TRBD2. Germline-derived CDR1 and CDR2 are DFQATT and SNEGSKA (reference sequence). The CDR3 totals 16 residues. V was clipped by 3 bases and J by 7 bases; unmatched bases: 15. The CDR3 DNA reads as TGCAGTGCTAGCGGGACCGTGGGAGGGCCTTGGAATGAGCAGTTCTTC. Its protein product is CSASGTVGGPWNEQFF.

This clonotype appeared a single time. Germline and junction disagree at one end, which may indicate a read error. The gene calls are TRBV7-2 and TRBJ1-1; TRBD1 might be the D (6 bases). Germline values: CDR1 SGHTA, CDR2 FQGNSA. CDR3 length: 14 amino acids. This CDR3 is CASSSHRGGTEAFF. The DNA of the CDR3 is TGTGCCAGCAGCTCCCACCGGGGGGGCACTGAGGCTTTCTTT.

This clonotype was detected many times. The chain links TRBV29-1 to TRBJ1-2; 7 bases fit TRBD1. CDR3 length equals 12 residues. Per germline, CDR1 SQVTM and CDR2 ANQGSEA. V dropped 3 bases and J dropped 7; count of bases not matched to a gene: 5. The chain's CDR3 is CSVDDREAGYTF. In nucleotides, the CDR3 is TGCAGCGTTGATGACAGGGAGGCTGGCTACACCTTC.

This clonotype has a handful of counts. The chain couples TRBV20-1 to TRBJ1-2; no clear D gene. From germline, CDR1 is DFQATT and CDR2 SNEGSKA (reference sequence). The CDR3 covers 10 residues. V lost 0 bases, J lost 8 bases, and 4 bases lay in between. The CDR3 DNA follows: TGCAGTGCTAGAGATCCGGGCTACACCTTC. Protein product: CSARDPGYTF.

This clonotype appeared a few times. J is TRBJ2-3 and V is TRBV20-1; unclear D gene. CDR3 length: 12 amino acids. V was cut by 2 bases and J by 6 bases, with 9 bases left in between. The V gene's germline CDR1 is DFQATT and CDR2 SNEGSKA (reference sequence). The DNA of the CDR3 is TGCAGTGCTAGAATCGGGTCCGATACGCAGTATTTT. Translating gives CSARIGSDTQYF.

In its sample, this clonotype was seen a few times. The CDR3 loop is CASRIAGGRLYNEQFF. The CDR3 coding sequence is TGTGCCAGCAGGATAGCGGGGGGCCGTTTATACAATGAGCAGTTCTTC. V and J are TRBV6-8 and TRBJ2-1; 10 bases align to TRBD2. Germline trimming cut 6 bases from V and 4 bases from J; bases unmatched to any gene: 9. The CDR3 loop spans 16 amino acids. CDR1 and CDR2 from the germline V gene are MNHGY and SAAAGT.

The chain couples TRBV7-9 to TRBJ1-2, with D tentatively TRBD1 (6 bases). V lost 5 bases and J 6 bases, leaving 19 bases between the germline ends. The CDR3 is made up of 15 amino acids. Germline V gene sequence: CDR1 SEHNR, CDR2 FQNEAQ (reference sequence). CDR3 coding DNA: TGTGCCAGCAGCCAGGGACAAGGTGAAGGGGATGGCTACACCTTC. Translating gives CASSQGQGEGDGYTF.

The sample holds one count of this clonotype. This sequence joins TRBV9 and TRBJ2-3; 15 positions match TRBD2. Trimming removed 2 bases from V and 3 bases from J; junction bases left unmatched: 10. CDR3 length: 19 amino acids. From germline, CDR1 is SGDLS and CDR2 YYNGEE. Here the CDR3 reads CASSVPGLAGGLRTDTQYF. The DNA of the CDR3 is TGTGCCAGCAGCGTCCCAGGACTAGCGGGGGGGCTTAGGACAGATACGCAGTATTTT.

The CDR3 reads CASSTLGLGYEQYF. DNA for the CDR3: TGTGCCAGCAGTACCTTGGGACTAGGCTACGAGCAGTACTTC. The chain carries TRBV27 and TRBJ2-7, with 8 nucleotides matching TRBD2. Germline CDR1 is MNHEY and CDR2 is SMNVEV (reference sequence). Trimming removed 5 bases from V and 3 bases from J; junction bases left unmatched: 6. The CDR3 sequence is 14 residues long.

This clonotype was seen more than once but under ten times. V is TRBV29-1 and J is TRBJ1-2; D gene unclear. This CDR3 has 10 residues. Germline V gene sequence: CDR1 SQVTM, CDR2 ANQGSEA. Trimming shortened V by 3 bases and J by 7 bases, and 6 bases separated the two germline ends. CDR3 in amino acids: CSVEGSGYTF. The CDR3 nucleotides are TGCAGCGTTGAGGGGTCTGGCTACACCTTC.